Sequencing of this TCR beta chain was carried out in a study of early stage breast cancer tumors. Overall study context: Most invasive tumors, about 80% of the 16, were ER+/PR+/HER2-.

Study-wide findings and caveats: Commonly generated sequences made up most enriched TCRB sequences shared between patients.

V gave up 2 bases and J gave up 0 bases, with 11 bases separating them. The CDR3 runs to 16 residues. Germline V gene sequence: CDR1 MGHRA, CDR2 YSYEKL. As for this clone: Its antigen is still unknown.

Measured with immunoSEQ multiplex PCR; TCRdb has only the in-frame clones, and not every one. This table holds 30,000 or so clones, around 70% found once. Sequences were obtained from blood. The chain uses TRBV4-1 and TRBJ1-5; no firm D call. This sequence originates from a person aged 45 to 60 with breast cancer. The CDR3 region is CASSQQFAYSNQPQHF. Here the CDR3 DNA reads TGCGCCAGCAGCCAACAGTTCGCCTATAGCAATCAGCCCCAGCATTTT.